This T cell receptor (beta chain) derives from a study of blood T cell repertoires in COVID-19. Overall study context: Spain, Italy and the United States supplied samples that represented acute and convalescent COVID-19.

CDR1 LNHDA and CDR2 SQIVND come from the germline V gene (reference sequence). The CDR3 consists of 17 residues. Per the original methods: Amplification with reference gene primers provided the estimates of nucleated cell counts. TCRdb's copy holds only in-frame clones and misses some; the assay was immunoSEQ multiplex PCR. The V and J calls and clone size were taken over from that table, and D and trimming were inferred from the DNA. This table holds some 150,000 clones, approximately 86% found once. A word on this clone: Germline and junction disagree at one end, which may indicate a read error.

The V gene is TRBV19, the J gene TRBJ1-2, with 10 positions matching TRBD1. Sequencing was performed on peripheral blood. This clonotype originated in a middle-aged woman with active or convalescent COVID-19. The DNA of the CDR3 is TGTGCCAGTAGTCTAGACCCCAGGACAGGGGGAGATTATGGCTACACCTTC. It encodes CASSLDPRTGGDYGYTF.